This T cell receptor beta chain comes out of a study of blood T cell repertoires in COVID-19. In the study overall: Collection of acute and convalescent COVID-19 samples took place in the United States, Italy and Spain. T cells, B-cell-depleted T cells, or PBMCs provided the cDNA or gDNA that served as material.

Original analysis: Amplification of reference gene primers provided the estimated nucleated cell counts. Some clones are missing from TCRdb's copy, which holds only in-frame ones; the method was immunoSEQ multiplex PCR. V, J and clone size reflect that table, while D and trimming were determined from the DNA. The sample yields over 120,000 clones, roughly 83% seen once. With V trimmed by 5 bases and J by 1 base, 11 bases remained unmatched. The germline gives CDR1 KGHSH, CDR2 LQKENI. This CDR3 region has 17 residues. The material sequenced was peripheral blood. The TCR was taken from a woman of 80 years or more with acute or convalescent COVID-19. This sequence joins TRBV18 and TRBJ1-1; 9 bases agree with TRBD1. The CDR3 loop is CASSGAGTGTSNTEAFF. The CDR3 DNA reads TGTGCCAGCTCAGGAGCCGGGACAGGGACCTCGAACACTGAAGCTTTCTTT.